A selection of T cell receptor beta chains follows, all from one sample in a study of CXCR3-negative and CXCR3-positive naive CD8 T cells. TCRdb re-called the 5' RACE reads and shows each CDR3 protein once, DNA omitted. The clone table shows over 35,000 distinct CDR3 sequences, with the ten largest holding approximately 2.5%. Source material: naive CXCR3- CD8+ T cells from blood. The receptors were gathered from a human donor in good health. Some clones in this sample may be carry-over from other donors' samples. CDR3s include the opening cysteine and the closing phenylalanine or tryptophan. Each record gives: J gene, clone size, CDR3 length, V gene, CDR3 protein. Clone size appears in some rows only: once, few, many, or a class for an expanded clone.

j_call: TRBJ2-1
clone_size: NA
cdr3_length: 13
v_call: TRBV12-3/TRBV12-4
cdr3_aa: CASSETTTNEQFF

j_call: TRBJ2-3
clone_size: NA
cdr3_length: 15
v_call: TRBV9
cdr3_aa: CASISGSGDSDTQYF

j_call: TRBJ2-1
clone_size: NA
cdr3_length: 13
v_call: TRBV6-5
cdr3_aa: CASSYSTGNEQFF

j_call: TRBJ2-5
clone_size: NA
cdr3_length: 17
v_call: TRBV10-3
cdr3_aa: CAISVGGVAGGRETQYF

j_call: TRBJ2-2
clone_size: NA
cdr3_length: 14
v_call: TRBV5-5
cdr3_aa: CASSLAGNTGELFF

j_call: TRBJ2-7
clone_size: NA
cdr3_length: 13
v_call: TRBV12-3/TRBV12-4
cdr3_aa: CASSLENSYEQYF

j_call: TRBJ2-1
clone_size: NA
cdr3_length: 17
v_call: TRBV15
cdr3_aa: CATSEAGGTSSYNEQFF

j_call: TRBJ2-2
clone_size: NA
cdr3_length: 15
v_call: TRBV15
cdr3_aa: CATSEQLAEAEELFF

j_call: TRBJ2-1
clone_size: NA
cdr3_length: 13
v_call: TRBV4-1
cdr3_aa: CASSQGQYNEQFF

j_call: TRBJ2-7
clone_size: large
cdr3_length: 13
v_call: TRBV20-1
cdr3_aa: CSGTSGGGYEQYF

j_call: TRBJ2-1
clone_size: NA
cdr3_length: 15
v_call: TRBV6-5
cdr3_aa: CASSLSGLAGPEQFF

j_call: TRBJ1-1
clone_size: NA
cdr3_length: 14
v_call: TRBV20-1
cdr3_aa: CSAPTGNFNTEAFF

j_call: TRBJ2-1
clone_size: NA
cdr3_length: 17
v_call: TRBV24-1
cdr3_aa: CATSDPRLAGAYNEQFF

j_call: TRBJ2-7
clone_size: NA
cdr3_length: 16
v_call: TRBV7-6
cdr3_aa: CASSFYPGQGAYEQYF

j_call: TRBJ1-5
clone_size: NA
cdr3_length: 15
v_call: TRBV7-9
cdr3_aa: CASSLDLGIDQPQHF

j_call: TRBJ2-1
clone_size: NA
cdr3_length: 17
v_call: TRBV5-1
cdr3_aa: CASSLWTSGRRYNEQFF

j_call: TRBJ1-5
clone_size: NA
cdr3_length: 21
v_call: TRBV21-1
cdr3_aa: CASSNTPSVGRQGRSNQPQHF

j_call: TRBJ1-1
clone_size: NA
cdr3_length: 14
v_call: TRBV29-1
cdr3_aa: CSVEGGQLNTEAFF

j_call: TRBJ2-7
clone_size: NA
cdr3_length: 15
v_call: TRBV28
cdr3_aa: CASSPPDRLPYEQYF

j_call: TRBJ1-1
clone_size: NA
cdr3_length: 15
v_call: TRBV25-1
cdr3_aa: CASSEYFGMNTEAFF

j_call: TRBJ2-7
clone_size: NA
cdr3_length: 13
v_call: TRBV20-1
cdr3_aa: CSARGTFSYEQYF

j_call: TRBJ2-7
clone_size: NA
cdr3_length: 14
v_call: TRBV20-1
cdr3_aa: CSARALARNGEQYF

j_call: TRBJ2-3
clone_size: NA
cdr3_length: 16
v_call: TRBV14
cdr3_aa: CASSQDQGDRTDTQYF

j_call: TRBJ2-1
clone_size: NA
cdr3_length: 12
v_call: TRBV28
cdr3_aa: CASSPTWTEQFF

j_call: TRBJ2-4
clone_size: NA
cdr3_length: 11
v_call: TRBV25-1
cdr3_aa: CASLRGPIQYF

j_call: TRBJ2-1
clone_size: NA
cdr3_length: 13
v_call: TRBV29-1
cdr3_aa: CSARWSAYNEQFF

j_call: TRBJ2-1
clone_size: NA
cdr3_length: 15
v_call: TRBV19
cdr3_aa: CASSIVHSSYNEQFF

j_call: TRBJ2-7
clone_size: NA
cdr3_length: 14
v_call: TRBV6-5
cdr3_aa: CASSPRELTYEQYF

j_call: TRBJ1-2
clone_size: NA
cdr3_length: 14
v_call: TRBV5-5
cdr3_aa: CASSLYGTNYGYTF

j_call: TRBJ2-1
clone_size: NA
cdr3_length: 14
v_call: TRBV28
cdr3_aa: CASSTGTEYNEQFF

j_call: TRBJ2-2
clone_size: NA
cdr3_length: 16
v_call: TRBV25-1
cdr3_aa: CASSDRASTNTGELFF